One sample yielded the 11 T cell receptor beta chains listed below, sequenced in a study of blood T cell repertoires in COVID-19. The data were produced by immunoSEQ multiplex PCR, yet TCRdb's version contains in-frame clones alone and is incomplete. The sample lists about 180,000 clones; around 85% were seen once. The source material was PBMCs or T cells enriched from blood (not recorded which). Receptors originate from a man aged 40-49 years who had recovered from COVID-19.

The CDR3 loop reads CASSDHASRVPGAQHF. CDR3 DNA sequence: TGTGCCAGCAGTGACCATGCCAGTCGGGTCCCCGGGGCCCAGCATTTT. This chain connects TRBV6-1 to TRBJ1-5; D gene uncertain. The CDR3 covers 16 residues. CDR1 and CDR2 (germline): MNHNS, SASEGT. V was trimmed by 3 bases and J by 11 bases, leaving 23 bases between them.

This clone was counted once. The chain has TRBV11-2 and TRBJ2-7; weak D call: TRBD1 (5 bases). This CDR3 contains 16 residues. Trimming stripped 5 bases from V and 7 bases from J, with 24 bases between. Germline CDR1 is SGHAT and CDR2 is FQNNGV. The CDR3: CASSPSGPLGLREQYF. CDR3 sequence (DNA): TGTGCCAGCAGCCCCTCAGGGCCCCTAGGGTTGCGGGAGCAGTACTTC.

Only one count was recorded for this clone. This CDR3 is CASSDAGRDGYTF. The CDR3 nucleotides read TGTGCCAGCAGTGACGCGGGGAGGGATGGCTACACCTTC. V and J are TRBV6-1 and TRBJ1-2; D remains unclear. Trimming took 3 bases from V and 6 from J, leaving 11 bases between them. This CDR3 has 13 amino acids. Germline CDR1 MNHNS, CDR2 SASEGT.

The table lists this clone with a few counts. This chain joins TRBV28 and TRBJ1-1; 8 nucleotides match TRBD1. V dropped 6 bases and J dropped 10; count of bases not matched to a gene: 16. This CDR3 has 15 residues. The germline CDR1 and CDR2 sequences are MDHEN and SYDVKM. CDR3 loop: CASREALGQGVGAFF. Written as DNA, the CDR3 is TGTGCCAGCAGGGAGGCCTTAGGACAGGGAGTCGGAGCTTTCTTT.

This clone was observed a few times. V is TRBV14 and J is TRBJ2-3; tentative D call: TRBD2 (6 bases). This CDR3 is 15 amino acids long. Germline assignment: CDR1 SGHDN and CDR2 FVKESK. The V and J ends lost 4 bases and 0 bases respectively, with 11 bases between them. The CDR3 nucleotides read TGTGCCAGCAGCCTTGGAGGGACTAGCACAGATACGCAGTATTTT. It specifies CASSLGGTSTDTQYF. The full variable domain, in which reference TRBV14 and TRBJ2-3 provide the parts outside the CDR3, is EAGVTQFPSHSVIEKGQTVTLRCDPISGHDNLYWYRRVMGKEIKFLLHFVKESKQDESGMPNNRFLAERTGGTYSTLKVQPAELEDSGVYFCASSLGGTSTDTQYFGPGTRLTVL.

This chain joins TRBV11-3 and TRBJ2-3, with D tentatively TRBD2 (6 bases). The CDR3 runs 13 residues. Germline assignment: CDR1 SGHNT and CDR2 YENEEA. V shed 1 base and J shed 6 bases, with 8 bases lying between them. Written as DNA, the CDR3 is TGTGCCAGCAGCTTAGCGGGAGTTGATACGCAGTATTTT. Its protein product is CASSLAGVDTQYF.

The chain couples TRBV6-6 to TRBJ1-4; 8 bases align to TRBD1. Germline V lookup: CDR1 MNHNY, CDR2 SVGAGI (reference sequence). V dropped 6 bases and J dropped 5; count of bases not matched to a gene: 11. The CDR3 covers 16 residues. CDR3 nucleotides: TGTGCCAGCAGGGCCAGGGGGCGAATTGAAAATGAAAAACTGTTTTTT. Protein sequence: CASRARGRIENEKLFF.

The J gene is TRBJ1-3, the V gene TRBV7-9; 10 bases map to TRBD1. Unmatched junction bases numbered 7, after V lost 5 bases and J lost 0 bases. The germline CDR1 and CDR2 sequences are SEHNR and FQNEAQ (reference sequence). The CDR3 consists of 17 residues. DNA of the CDR3: TGTGCCAGCAGCCCGCGACAGGGGGCCTTCTCTGGAAACACCATATATTTT. Translating it yields CASSPRQGAFSGNTIYF.

The V call is TRBV6-2 or TRBV6-3, the J call TRBJ2-1; a weak D match, TRBD2 (5 bases). Germline CDR1 MNHEY, CDR2 SVGEGT. The CDR3 is made up of 16 amino acids. The germline V and J ends were trimmed by 4 bases and 0 bases, with 13 bases remaining between them. Written as DNA, the CDR3 is TGTGCCAGCAGTTCCGGCGGGCGAAGCTCCTACAATGAGCAGTTCTTC. It specifies CASSSGGRSSYNEQFF.

A note on this clone: Different DNA sequences within this sample yield the same CDR3. The chain carries TRBV5-1 and TRBJ2-7, with 9 positions matching TRBD1. CDR3 size: 14 residues. The junction had 1 base not matched to a gene; V was cut back by 2 bases and J by 1 base. The germline gives CDR1 SGHRS, CDR2 YFSETQ. CDR3 sequence reads: CASSFDRGSYEQYF. The CDR3 region has the DNA TGCGCCAGCAGCTTCGACAGGGGGTCCTACGAGCAGTACTTC.

The chain has TRBV10-3 and TRBJ2-1; TRBD1 might be the D (5 bases). The germline CDR1 and CDR2 sequences are ENHRY and SYGVKD. This CDR3 spans 18 amino acids. Deletions cut 0 bases from V and 10 bases from J, with 25 bases between. CDR3 DNA sequence: TGTGCCATCAGTGAGTCGTTTTTAAAAGGACACCCTTCTGGAGAGCAGTTCTTC. Translating gives CAISESFLKGHPSGEQFF.